This TCR beta chain is from a study of Graves' ophthalmopathy and Graves' hyperthyroidism. V was trimmed by 5 bases and J by 11 bases, leaving 15 bases between them. The CDR3 extends over 12 amino acids. Per the germline V gene, CDR1 is SGHTA and CDR2 is FQGNSA. This clonotype has a handful of counts. Amplified TCR beta CDR3 regions were obtained using RNA transcripts as template. An initial RT-PCR round employing HTBI primers preceded a second-round multiplex PCR. TCRdb recomputed calls from the multiplex PCR reads with MiXCR, one row per CDR3 protein. The sample lists under 60,000 distinct CDR3 sequences, less than 65% occurring once.

The material sequenced was peripheral blood. This sequence originates from an adult woman with Graves' ophthalmopathy. The chain joins TRBV7-2 to TRBJ2-5; the D gene could be TRBD1 or TRBD2 (6 bases each). CDR3 protein: CASSKAGGTQYF. Written as DNA, the CDR3 is TGTGCCAGCAGCAAAGCCGGCGGGACACAGTACTTC.